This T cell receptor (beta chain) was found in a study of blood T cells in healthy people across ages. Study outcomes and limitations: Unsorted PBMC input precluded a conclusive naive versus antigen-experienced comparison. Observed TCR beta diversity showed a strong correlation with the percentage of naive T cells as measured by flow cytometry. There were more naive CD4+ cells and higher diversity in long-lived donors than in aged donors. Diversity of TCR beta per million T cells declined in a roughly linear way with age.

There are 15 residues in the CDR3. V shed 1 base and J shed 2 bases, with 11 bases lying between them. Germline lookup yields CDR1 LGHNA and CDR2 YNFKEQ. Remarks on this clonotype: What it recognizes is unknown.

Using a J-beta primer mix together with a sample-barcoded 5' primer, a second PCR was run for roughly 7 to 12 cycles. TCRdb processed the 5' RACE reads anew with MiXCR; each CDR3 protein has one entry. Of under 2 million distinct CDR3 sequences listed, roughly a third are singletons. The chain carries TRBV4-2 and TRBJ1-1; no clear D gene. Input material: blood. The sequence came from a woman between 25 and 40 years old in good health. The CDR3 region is CASSQGSSDNTEAFF. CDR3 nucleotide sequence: TGTGCCAGCAGCCAAGGTTCGAGTGACAACACTGAAGCTTTCTTT.